A single sample gave rise to the 11 T cell receptor beta chains below, sequenced in a study of memory CD4+ T cells and cytomegalovirus serostatus. The sort gate was single viable CD3+CD4+CD8-CD45RO+ cells for memory CD4+ T cells. Libraries were prepared by immunoSEQ multiplex PCR; TCRdb keeps only in-frame clonotypes and omits some of them. The sample includes about 25,000 clones, roughly 80% of them seen just once. Sequencing was done on a sample of memory CD4+ T cells from blood. Source of these receptors: an adult in good health and CMV-seronegative.

The table lists this clone with a count of one. The V and J genes are TRBV30 and TRBJ1-5, with D possibly being TRBD1 (5 bases). Trimming stripped 5 bases from V and 9 bases from J, with 17 bases between. Looked up from germline, CDR1 is GTSNPN and CDR2 is SVGIG (reference sequence). The CDR3 consists of 13 residues. For the CDR3, the DNA is TGTGCCTGGGGTCGACAGTCTAGGGGGCCCCAGCATTTT. Amino acid sequence: CAWGRQSRGPQHF.

The chain uses TRBV5-4 and TRBJ2-2; TRBD2 matches at 8 bases. J was trimmed by 1 base and V by 6 bases; bases with no gene match: 8. This CDR3 has 16 residues. Germline V gives CDR1 SGHNT, CDR2 YYREEE (reference sequence). For the CDR3, the DNA is TGTGCCAGCACCTTTGGAGCGGGGGTGAACACCGGGGAGCTGTTTTTT. Residues: CASTFGAGVNTGELFF.

This chain connects TRBV5-1 to TRBJ1-2, with a weak D call TRBD1 (6 bases). The germline V gene encodes CDR1 SGHRS and CDR2 YFSETQ. V lost 4 bases and J 8 bases, leaving 18 bases between the germline ends. The CDR3 runs to 14 residues. The CDR3 bases are TGCGCCAGCAGCGCGATCACACAGGGTGGCGGCTACACCTTC. Residues: CASSAITQGGGYTF.

This chain uses TRBV7-3 with TRBJ2-1; 8 nucleotides match TRBD2. CDR1 is SGHTA and CDR2 is FQGTGA in the germline V gene. This CDR3 is built from 16 residues. V dropped 5 bases and J dropped 9; count of bases not matched to a gene: 15. For the CDR3, the DNA is TGTGCCAGCAGCCTATCCCGGGGGGGATTACAGGGTGAGCAGTTCTTC. This codes for CASSLSRGGLQGEQFF.

The chain links TRBV7-2 to TRBJ2-5, with 9 bases lining up with TRBD2. The junction had 9 bases not matched to a gene; V was cut back by 3 bases and J by 1 base. The CDR3 has 17 residues. Germline V lookup: CDR1 SGHTA, CDR2 FQGNSA. CDR3: CASSFGGRAGGQETQYF. The CDR3 nucleotides read TGTGCCAGCAGCTTTGGCGGGAGGGCGGGGGGCCAAGAGACCCAGTACTTC.

The CDR3 bases are TGTGCCAGCAGCTTACTAGCGGCGGGGGGTCCTGTTACGCAGTATTTT. It translates to CASSLLAAGGPVTQYF. The rearrangement uses TRBV11-2 and TRBJ2-3; 8 nucleotides match TRBD2. From germline, CDR1 is SGHAT and CDR2 FQNNGV. The CDR3 is made up of 16 amino acids. Germline trimming cut 2 bases from V and 8 bases from J; bases unmatched to any gene: 12. The whole variable domain, remainder taken from reference TRBV11-2 and TRBJ2-3, is EAGVAQSPRYKIIEKRQSVAFWCNPISGHATLYWYQQILGQGPKLLIQFQNNGVVDDSQLPKDRFSAERLKGVDSTLKIQPAKLEDSAVYLCASSLLAAGGPVTQYFGPGTRLTVL.

This clone has a handful of counts. The chain has TRBV7-8 and TRBJ1-4; 9 bases fit TRBD1. Germline V lookup: CDR1 SGHVS, CDR2 FQNEAQ. V lost 4 bases and J lost 4; bases outside the gene matches: 4. CDR3 length: 15 amino acids. The CDR3 is CASSSWTGDNEKLFF. The DNA of the CDR3 is TGTGCCAGCAGCTCGTGGACAGGGGATAATGAAAAACTGTTTTTT.

This chain joins TRBV5-6 and TRBJ1-5; tentatively, D is TRBD1 (5 bases). V lost 3 bases and J 3 bases, leaving 19 bases between the germline ends. The CDR3 spans 17 residues. Per the germline V gene, CDR1 is SGHDT and CDR2 is YYEEEE. The CDR3 reads CASSSSRQPMFNQPQHF. The CDR3 DNA reads as TGTGCCAGCAGCTCTAGCCGACAGCCAATGTTCAATCAGCCCCAGCATTTT.

This rearrangement joins TRBV5-6 to TRBJ1-1; the match to TRBD1 covers 7 bases. The germline V gene has CDR1 SGHDT and CDR2 YYEEEE. The CDR3 consists of 16 residues. V was clipped by 1 base and J by 1 base; unmatched bases: 7. CDR3 in DNA: TGTGCCAGCAGCTTGCCCCGGACAGGAAAGAACACTGAAGCTTTCTTT. Translating gives CASSLPRTGKNTEAFF.

The sample holds one count of this clone. This sequence joins TRBV15 and TRBJ2-1; 8 nucleotides match TRBD2. V shed 1 base and J 1 base; nucleotides not matched to a gene: 3. The CDR3 loop spans 16 amino acids. CDR1 and CDR2 (germline): LNHNV, YYDKDF (reference sequence). CDR3 sequence reads: CATSRAGGASYNEQFF. CDR3 sequence (DNA): TGTGCCACCAGCAGAGCGGGGGGGGCATCCTACAATGAGCAGTTCTTC.

The chain links TRBV11-2 to TRBJ2-5; perhaps D is TRBD1 or TRBD2 (5 bases each). V lost 2 bases and J 4 bases, leaving 14 bases between the germline ends. Looked up from germline, CDR1 is SGHAT and CDR2 is FQNNGV. The CDR3 spans 15 residues. CDR3 bases: TGTGCCAGCAGCTTATCCGAGGGGCGGCGAGAGACCCAGTACTTC. This translates into CASSLSEGRRETQYF. The full variable domain, completed using reference TRBV11-2 and TRBJ2-5, is EAGVAQSPRYKIIEKRQSVAFWCNPISGHATLYWYQQILGQGPKLLIQFQNNGVVDDSQLPKDRFSAERLKGVDSTLKIQPAKLEDSAVYLCASSLSEGRRETQYFGPGTRLLVL.